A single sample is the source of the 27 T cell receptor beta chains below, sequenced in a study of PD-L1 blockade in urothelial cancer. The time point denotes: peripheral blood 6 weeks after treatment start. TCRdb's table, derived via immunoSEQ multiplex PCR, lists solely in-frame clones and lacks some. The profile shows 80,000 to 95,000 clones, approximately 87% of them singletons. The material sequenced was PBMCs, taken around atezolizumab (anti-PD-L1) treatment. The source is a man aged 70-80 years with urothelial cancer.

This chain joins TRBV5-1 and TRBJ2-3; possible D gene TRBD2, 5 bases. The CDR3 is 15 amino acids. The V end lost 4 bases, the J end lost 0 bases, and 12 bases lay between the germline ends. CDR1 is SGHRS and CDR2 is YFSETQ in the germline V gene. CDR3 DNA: TGCGCCAGCAGCCCGGGGAGCTTAAGCACAGATACGCAGTATTTT. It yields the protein CASSPGSLSTDTQYF.

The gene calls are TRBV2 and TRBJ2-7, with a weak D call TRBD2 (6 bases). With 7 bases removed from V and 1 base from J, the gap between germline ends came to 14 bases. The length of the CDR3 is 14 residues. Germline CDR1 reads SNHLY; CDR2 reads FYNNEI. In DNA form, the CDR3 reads TGTGCCAGCACTCCTATCGCGGGGTCCTACGAGCAGTACTTC. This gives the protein CASTPIAGSYEQYF.

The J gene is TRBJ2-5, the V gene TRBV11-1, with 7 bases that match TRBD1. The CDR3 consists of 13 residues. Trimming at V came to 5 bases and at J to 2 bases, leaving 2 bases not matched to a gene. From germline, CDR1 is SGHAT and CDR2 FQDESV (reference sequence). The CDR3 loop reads CASSEQGQETQYF. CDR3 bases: TGTGCCAGCAGCGAACAGGGGCAAGAGACCCAGTACTTC.

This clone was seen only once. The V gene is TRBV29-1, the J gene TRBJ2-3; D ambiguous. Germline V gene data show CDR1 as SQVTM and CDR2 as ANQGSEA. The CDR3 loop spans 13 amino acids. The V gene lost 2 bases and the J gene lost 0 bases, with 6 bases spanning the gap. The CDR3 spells CSVEQASTDTQYF. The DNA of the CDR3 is TGCAGCGTTGAACAGGCCAGCACAGATACGCAGTATTTT.

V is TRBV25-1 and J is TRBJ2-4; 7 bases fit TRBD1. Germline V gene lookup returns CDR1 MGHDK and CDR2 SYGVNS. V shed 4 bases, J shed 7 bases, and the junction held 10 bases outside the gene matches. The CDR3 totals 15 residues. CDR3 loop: CASSGVVGGRNIQYF. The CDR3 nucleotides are TGTGCCAGCAGTGGAGTGGTAGGGGGCCGGAACATTCAGTACTTC.

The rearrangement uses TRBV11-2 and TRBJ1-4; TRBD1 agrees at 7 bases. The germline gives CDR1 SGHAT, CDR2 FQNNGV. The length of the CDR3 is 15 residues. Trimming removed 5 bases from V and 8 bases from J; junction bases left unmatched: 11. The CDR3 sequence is CASSPEGRGREKLFF. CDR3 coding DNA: TGTGCCAGCAGCCCTGAGGGCAGGGGGAGGGAAAAACTGTTTTTT.

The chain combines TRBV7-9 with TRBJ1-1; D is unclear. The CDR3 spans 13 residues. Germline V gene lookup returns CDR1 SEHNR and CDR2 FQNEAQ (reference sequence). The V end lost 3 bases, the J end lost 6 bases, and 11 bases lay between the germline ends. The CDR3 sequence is CASSFAGDAEAFF. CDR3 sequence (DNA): TGTGCCAGCAGCTTTGCGGGTGACGCTGAAGCTTTCTTT.

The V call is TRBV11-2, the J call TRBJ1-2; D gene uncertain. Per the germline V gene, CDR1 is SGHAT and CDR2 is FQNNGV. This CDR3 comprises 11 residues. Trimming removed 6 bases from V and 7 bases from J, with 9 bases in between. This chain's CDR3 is CASRYGVGYTF. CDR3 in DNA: TGTGCCAGCAGGTACGGGGTTGGCTACACCTTC. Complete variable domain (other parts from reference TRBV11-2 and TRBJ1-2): EAGVAQSPRYKIIEKRQSVAFWCNPISGHATLYWYQQILGQGPKLLIQFQNNGVVDDSQLPKDRFSAERLKGVDSTLKIQPAKLEDSAVYLCASRYGVGYTFGSGTRLTVV.

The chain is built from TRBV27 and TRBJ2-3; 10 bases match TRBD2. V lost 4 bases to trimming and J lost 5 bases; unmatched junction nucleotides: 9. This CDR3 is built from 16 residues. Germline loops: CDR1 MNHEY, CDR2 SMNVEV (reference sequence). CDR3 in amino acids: CASSSLAGAPGDTQYF. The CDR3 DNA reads TGTGCCAGCAGTTCGCTAGCGGGAGCCCCGGGAGATACGCAGTATTTT.

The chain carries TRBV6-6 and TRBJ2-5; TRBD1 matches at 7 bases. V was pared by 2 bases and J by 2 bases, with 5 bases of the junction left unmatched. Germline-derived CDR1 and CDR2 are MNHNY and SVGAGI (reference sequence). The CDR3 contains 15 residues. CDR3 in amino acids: CASSYPRDRQETQYF. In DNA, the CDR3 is TGTGCCAGCAGTTACCCCAGGGACAGACAAGAGACCCAGTACTTC.

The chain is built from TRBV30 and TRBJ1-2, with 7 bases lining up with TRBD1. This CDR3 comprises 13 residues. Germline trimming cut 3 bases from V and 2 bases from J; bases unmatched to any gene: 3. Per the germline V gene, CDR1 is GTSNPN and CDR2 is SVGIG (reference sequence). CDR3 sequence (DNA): TGTGCCTGGAGCCTGACAGGGAACTATGGCTACACCTTC. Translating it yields CAWSLTGNYGYTF.

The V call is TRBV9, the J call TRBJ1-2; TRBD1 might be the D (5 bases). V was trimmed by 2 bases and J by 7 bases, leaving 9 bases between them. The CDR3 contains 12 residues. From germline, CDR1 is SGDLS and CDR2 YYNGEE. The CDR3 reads CASSVGLRGYTF. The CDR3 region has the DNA TGTGCCAGCAGCGTGGGACTCCGTGGCTACACCTTC.

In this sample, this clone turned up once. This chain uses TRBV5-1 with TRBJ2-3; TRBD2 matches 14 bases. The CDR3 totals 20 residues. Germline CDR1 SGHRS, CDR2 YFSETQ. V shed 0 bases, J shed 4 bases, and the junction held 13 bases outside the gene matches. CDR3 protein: CASSLGTSGGSLKGPDTQYF. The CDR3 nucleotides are TGCGCCAGCAGCTTGGGGACTAGCGGGGGGTCCCTCAAAGGCCCAGATACGCAGTATTTT.

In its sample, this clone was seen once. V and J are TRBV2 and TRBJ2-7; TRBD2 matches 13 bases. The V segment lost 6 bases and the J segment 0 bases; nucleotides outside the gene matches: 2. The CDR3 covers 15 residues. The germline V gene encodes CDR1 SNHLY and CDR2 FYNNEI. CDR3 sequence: CASRGLAGPSYEQYF. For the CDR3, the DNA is TGTGCCAGCAGGGGACTAGCGGGGCCCTCCTACGAGCAGTACTTC.

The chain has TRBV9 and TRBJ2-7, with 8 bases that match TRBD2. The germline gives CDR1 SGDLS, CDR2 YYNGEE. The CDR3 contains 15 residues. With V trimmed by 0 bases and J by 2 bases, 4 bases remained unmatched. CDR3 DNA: TGTGCCAGCAGCGTAGGGACGGGGGGGCCCTACGAGCAGTACTTC. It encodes CASSVGTGGPYEQYF.

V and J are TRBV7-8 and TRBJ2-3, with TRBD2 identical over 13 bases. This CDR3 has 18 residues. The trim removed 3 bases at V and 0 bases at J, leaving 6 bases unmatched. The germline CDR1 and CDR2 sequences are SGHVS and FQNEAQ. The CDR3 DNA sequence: TGTGCCAGCAGCTTTCCTGGACTAGCGGGAGAGAGCACAGATACGCAGTATTTT. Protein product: CASSFPGLAGESTDTQYF.

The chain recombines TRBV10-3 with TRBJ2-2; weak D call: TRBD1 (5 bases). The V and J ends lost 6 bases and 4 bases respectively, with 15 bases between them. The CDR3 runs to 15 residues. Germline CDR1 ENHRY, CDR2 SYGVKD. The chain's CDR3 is CAIRSGFSSTGELFF. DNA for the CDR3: TGTGCCATCAGATCAGGGTTTTCCAGCACCGGGGAGCTGTTTTTT.

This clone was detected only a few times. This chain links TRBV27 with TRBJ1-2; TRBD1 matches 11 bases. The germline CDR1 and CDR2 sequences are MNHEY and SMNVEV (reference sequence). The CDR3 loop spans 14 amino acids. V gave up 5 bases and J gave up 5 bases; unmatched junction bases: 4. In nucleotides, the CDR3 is TGTGCCAGCAGTGGGACAGGGGGGCGGTATGGCTACACCTTC. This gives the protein CASSGTGGRYGYTF.

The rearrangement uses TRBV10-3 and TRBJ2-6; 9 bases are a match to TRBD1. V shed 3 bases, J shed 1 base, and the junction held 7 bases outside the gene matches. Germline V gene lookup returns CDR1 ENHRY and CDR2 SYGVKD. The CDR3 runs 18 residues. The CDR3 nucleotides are TGTGCCATCAGTGATCGACAGGGGGGGGTATCTGGGGCCAACGTCCTGACTTTC. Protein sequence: CAISDRQGGVSGANVLTF.

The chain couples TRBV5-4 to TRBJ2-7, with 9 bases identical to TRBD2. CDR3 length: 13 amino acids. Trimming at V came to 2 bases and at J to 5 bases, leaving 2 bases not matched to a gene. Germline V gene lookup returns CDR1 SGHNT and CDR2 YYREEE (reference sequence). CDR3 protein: CASSLGGRDEQYF. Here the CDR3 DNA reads TGTGCCAGCAGCTTAGGCGGGAGGGACGAGCAGTACTTC.

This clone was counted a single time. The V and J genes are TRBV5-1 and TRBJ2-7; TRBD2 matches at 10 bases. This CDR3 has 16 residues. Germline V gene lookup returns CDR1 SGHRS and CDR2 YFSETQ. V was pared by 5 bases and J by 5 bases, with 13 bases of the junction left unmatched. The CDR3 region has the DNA TGCGCCAGCAGTTCAAACGTAGGACTAGCGGAGGACGAGCAGTACTTC. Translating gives CASSSNVGLAEDEQYF.

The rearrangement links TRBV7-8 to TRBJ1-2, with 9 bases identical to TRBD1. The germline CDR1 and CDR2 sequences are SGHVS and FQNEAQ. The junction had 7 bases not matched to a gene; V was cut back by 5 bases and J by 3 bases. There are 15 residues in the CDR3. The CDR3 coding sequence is TGTGCCAGCAGCGTCGGGACAGGGAGTCACTATGGCTACACCTTC. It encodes CASSVGTGSHYGYTF.

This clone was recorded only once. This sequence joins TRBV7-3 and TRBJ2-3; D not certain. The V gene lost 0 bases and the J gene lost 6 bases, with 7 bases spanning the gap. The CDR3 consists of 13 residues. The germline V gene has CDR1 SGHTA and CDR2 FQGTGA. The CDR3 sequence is CASSLTQRDTQYF. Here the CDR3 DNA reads TGTGCCAGCAGCTTAACCCAACGGGATACGCAGTATTTT.

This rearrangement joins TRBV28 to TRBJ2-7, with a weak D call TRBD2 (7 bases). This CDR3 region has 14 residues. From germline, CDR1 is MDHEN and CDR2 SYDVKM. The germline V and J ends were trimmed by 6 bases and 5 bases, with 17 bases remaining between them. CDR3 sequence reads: CASSTPTGGHEQYF. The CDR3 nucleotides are TGTGCCAGCAGCACCCCTACGGGGGGCCACGAGCAGTACTTC.

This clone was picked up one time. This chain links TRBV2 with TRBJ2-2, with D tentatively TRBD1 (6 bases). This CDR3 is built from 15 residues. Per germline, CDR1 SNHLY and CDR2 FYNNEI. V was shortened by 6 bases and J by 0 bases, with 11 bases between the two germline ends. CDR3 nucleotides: TGTGCCAGCAGGAAGGGACAAGCGAACACCGGGGAGCTGTTTTTT. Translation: CASRKGQANTGELFF.

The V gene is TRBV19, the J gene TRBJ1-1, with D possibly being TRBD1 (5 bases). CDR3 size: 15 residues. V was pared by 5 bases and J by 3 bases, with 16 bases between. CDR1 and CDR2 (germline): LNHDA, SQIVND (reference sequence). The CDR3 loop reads CASSPDRRGDTEAFF. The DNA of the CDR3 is TGTGCCAGTAGTCCAGACAGAAGGGGTGACACTGAAGCTTTCTTT.

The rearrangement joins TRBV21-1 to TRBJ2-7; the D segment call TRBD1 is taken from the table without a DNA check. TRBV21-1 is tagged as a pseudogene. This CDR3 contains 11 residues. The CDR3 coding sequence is TGTGCCACACTAGGGGGCTACGAGCAGTACTTC. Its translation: CATLGGYEQYF.